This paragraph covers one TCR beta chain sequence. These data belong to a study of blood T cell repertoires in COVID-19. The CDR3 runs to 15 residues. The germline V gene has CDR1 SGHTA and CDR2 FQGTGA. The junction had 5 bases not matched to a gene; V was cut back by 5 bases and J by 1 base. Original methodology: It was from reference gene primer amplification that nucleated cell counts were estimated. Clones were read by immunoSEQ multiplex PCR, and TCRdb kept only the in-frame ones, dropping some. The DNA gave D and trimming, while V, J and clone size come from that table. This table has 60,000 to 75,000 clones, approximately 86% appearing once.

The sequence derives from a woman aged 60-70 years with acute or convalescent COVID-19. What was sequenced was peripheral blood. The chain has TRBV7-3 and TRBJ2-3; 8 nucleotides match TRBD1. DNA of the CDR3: TGTGCCAGCAGCCCTAACAGGGGGGGCACAGATACGCAGTATTTT. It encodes CASSPNRGGTDTQYF. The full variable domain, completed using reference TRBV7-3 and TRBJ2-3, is GAGVSQTPSNKVTEKGKYVELRCDPISGHTALYWYRQSLGQGPEFLIYFQGTGAADDSGLPNDRFFAVRPEGSVSTLKIQRTERGDSAVYLCASSPNRGGTDTQYFGPGTRLTVL.